One and the same sample provided the 2 T cell receptor beta chains below, sequenced in a study of blood T cells in healthy people across ages. Primed by a sample-barcoded 5' primer and a J-beta primer mix, a second PCR proceeded for about 7 to 11 cycles. Each CDR3 protein is one row after TCRdb ran MiXCR on the 5' RACE reads. The table has under 1 million distinct CDR3 sequences, 40% to 50% seen once. Sequenced material: blood. The receptors derive from a man between 60 and 75 years old in good health.

In the case of this clonotype: This may stem from a read error, because a much larger clone lies one nucleotide away. The chain carries TRBV29-1 and TRBJ2-3; 10 bases agree with TRBD2. J gave up 4 bases and V 4 bases, and 14 bases lay outside the gene matches. The CDR3 loop spans 17 amino acids. Looked up from germline, CDR1 is SQVTM and CDR2 is ANQGSEA. In DNA form, the CDR3 reads TGCAGCGTTGGAGTAGCGGGGGGCGACAATAGGCCAGATACGCAGTATTTT. Its protein product is CSVGVAGGDNRPDTQYF.

This clonotype was seen more than once but under ten times. The chain uses TRBV4-2 and TRBJ2-2; TRBD2 is a possible D gene (7 bases). Germline V gene lookup returns CDR1 LGHNA and CDR2 YNFKEQ. This CDR3 region has 17 residues. The V and J ends lost 4 bases and 2 bases respectively, with 17 bases between them. CDR3 sequence reads: CASSLWGGPGNTGELFF. DNA of the CDR3: TGTGCCAGCAGCCTATGGGGGGGGCCGGGTAACACCGGGGAGCTGTTTTTT.